A selection of T cell receptor beta chains follows, all from one sample in a study of PD-1 blockade in classical Hodgkin lymphoma. Assay used: immunoSEQ multiplex PCR; TCRdb lists only in-frame clones, some missing. This sample has about 7,100 clones, with 80% found just once. The sample in question was CD4+ T cells from blood, obtained at baseline. Every receptor here comes from a human donor with classical Hodgkin lymphoma. The CDR3 runs from the conserved cysteine through the conserved F or W. Fields, in order: V gene, clone size, J gene, D gene, CDR3 protein, CDR3 DNA. D genes are given only for firm matches. A row's size may be missing; if present it is once, few, many or a size class.

v_call: TRBV6-5
clone_size: .
j_call: TRBJ2-3
d_call: .
cdr3_aa: CASSYGSGYTDTQYF
cdr3_nt: TGTGCCAGCAGTTACGGAAGCGGCTACACAGATACGCAGTATTTT

v_call: TRBV7-2
clone_size: .
j_call: TRBJ2-1
d_call: .
cdr3_aa: CASSLGPEGSSEQFF
cdr3_nt: TGTGCCAGCAGCTTAGGGCCGGAGGGTTCGTCTGAGCAGTTCTTC

v_call: TRBV4-1
clone_size: few
j_call: TRBJ1-2
d_call: .
cdr3_aa: CASSQGSLGISPYGYTF
cdr3_nt: TGCGCCAGCAGCCAAGGGTCTTTAGGAATATCTCCCTATGGCTACACCTTC

v_call: TRBV10-2
clone_size: .
j_call: TRBJ1-3
d_call: .
cdr3_aa: CASSEPRIWTASGNTIYF
cdr3_nt: TGCGCCAGCAGTGAGCCACGCATCTGGACAGCCTCTGGAAACACCATATATTTT

v_call: TRBV19
clone_size: .
j_call: TRBJ2-1
d_call: TRBD2
cdr3_aa: CASRGLADEQFF
cdr3_nt: TGTGCCAGTAGGGGACTAGCGGATGAGCAGTTCTTC

v_call: TRBV7-9
clone_size: once
j_call: TRBJ1-1
d_call: TRBD1
cdr3_aa: CASKRTGGLTEAFF
cdr3_nt: TGTGCCAGCAAGAGGACAGGGGGCCTCACTGAAGCTTTCTTT

v_call: TRBV19
clone_size: .
j_call: TRBJ2-3
d_call: TRBD2
cdr3_aa: CASSISSGSTDTQYF
cdr3_nt: TGTGCCAGTAGTATCTCTAGCGGTAGCACAGATACGCAGTATTTT

v_call: TRBV19
clone_size: once
j_call: TRBJ2-7
d_call: .
cdr3_aa: CASKLTGHSPYEQYF
cdr3_nt: TGTGCCAGTAAATTAACGGGTCATTCGCCCTACGAGCAGTACTTC

v_call: TRBV5-1
clone_size: once
j_call: TRBJ1-1
d_call: TRBD1
cdr3_aa: CASSQGQGGTEAFF
cdr3_nt: TGCGCCAGCAGCCAAGGACAGGGTGGAACTGAAGCTTTCTTT

v_call: TRBV14
clone_size: .
j_call: TRBJ2-7
d_call: .
cdr3_aa: CASSVRGATGEQYF
cdr3_nt: TGTGCCAGCAGCGTACGGGGGGCTACGGGGGAGCAGTACTTC

v_call: TRBV7-6
clone_size: once
j_call: TRBJ2-6
d_call: .
cdr3_aa: CASSPRGGSGSGANVLTF
cdr3_nt: TGTGCCAGCAGCCCCAGGGGAGGTTCGGGCTCTGGGGCCAACGTCCTGACTTTC

v_call: TRBV29-1
clone_size: once
j_call: TRBJ2-3
d_call: .
cdr3_aa: CSVGAGSDTQYF
cdr3_nt: TGCAGCGTTGGGGCAGGGTCGGATACGCAGTATTTT

v_call: TRBV30
clone_size: .
j_call: TRBJ1-5
d_call: .
cdr3_aa: CAWSYDRDQPQHF
cdr3_nt: TGTGCCTGGAGTTACGACAGAGATCAGCCCCAGCATTTT

v_call: TRBV5-5
clone_size: .
j_call: TRBJ2-7
d_call: TRBD1
cdr3_aa: CASKRQGDGSYEQYF
cdr3_nt: TGTGCCAGCAAAAGACAGGGTGATGGGTCCTACGAGCAGTACTTC

v_call: TRBV6-5
clone_size: .
j_call: TRBJ1-2
d_call: .
cdr3_aa: CASRQGHGYTF
cdr3_nt: TGTGCCAGCAGACAGGGACATGGCTACACCTTC

v_call: TRBV27
clone_size: .
j_call: TRBJ2-2
d_call: TRBD1
cdr3_aa: CASSTLAGGAPGELFF
cdr3_nt: TGTGCCAGCAGCACCTTGGCAGGGGGCGCCCCCGGGGAGCTGTTTTTT

v_call: TRBV5-4
clone_size: .
j_call: TRBJ2-1
d_call: TRBD2
cdr3_aa: CASSRGGGSYNEQFF
cdr3_nt: TGTGCCAGCAGCCGCGGGGGGGGTTCCTACAATGAGCAGTTCTTC